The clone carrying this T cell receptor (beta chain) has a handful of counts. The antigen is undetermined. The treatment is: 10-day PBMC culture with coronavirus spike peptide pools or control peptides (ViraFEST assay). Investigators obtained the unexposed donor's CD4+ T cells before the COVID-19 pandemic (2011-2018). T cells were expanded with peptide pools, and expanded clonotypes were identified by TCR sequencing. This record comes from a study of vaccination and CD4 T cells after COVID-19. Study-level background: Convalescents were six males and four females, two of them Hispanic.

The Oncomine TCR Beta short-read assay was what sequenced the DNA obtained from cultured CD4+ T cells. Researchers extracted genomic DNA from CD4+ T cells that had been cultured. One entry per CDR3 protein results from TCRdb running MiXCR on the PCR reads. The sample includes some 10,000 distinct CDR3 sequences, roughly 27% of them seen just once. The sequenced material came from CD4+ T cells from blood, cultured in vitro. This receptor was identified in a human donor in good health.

The CDR3 is CASSQDMSGGNQPQHF. The CDR3 DNA sequence: TGCGCCAGCAGCCAAGATATGTCCGGAGGGAATCAGCCCCAGCATTTT. The chain is built from TRBV4-3 and TRBJ1-5; D is undetermined. Trimming removed 0 bases at V and 4 bases at J, with 13 bases between. The V gene's germline CDR1 is LGHNA and CDR2 YSLEER. The CDR3 consists of 16 residues.